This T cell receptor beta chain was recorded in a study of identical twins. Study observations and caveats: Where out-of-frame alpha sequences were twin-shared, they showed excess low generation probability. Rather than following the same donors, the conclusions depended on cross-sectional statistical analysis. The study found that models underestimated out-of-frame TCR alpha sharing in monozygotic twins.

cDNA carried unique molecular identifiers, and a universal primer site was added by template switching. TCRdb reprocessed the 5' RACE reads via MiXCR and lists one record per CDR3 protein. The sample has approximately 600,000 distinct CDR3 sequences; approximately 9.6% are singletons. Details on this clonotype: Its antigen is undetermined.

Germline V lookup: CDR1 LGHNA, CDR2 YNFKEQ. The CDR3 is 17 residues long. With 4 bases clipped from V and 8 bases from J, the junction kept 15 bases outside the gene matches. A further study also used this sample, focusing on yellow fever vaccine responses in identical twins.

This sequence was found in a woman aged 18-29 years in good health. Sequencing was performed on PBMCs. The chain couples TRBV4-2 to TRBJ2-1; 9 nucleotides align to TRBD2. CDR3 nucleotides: TGTGCCAGCAGCCTCTACGACGGCGGGGGGGCCATGTATGAGCAGTTCTTC. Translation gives CASSLYDGGGAMYEQFF.